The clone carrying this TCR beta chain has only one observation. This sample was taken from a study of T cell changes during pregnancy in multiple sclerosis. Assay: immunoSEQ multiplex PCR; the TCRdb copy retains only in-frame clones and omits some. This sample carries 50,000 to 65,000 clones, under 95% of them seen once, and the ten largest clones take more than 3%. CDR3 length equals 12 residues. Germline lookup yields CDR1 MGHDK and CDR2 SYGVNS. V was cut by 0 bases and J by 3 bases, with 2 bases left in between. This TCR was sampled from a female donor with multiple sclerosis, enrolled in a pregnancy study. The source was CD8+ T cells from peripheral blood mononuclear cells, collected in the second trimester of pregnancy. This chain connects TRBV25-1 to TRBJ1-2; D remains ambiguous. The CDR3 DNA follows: TGTGCCAGCAGTGAATACGACTATGGCTACACCTTC. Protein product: CASSEYDYGYTF.